This T cell receptor beta chain came from a study of beta chain features in type 1 diabetes. The overall study: The samples had around 98 million sorted cells examined in all.

Comment on this clone: Its antigen remains unidentified.

Isolated RNA was reverse transcribed in full, so expressed TCRB transcripts were sequenced. Generated by immunoSEQ multiplex PCR, the TCRdb table keeps only in-frame clones and is missing some. The data show 350,000 to 400,000 clones, with more than 12% seen just once and roughly 0.017% held by the top ten. CDR1 and CDR2 (germline): SGHTA, FQGTGA. This CDR3 is 15 amino acids long. After removal of 5 bases from V and 8 bases from J, the junction contained 9 bases not matched to a gene. Each sorted fraction was over 95% pure. Points from the study as a whole: PCR might show a preference for shorter templates, equally across patients and controls. Type 1 diabetes patients showed fewer insertions and more deletions at VDJ junctions.

The chain carries TRBV7-3 and TRBJ2-1, with TRBD2 identical over 10 bases. The sample consisted of naive CD4+ T cells from blood. The clonotype originates from a woman younger than 30 in good health. DNA for the CDR3: TGTGCCAGCAGCCTCGGACTAGCGGATCTGGATGAGCAGTTCTTC. This encodes CASSLGLADLDEQFF.